The 12 T cell receptor beta chains in this list originate from one sample, sequenced in a study of T and B cells in COVID-19 patients. Each TRB amplification used about 250-550 ng of genomic DNA from blood. TRB rearrangements were amplified by multiplex PCR with BIOMED2 TRB-A/B primers. TCRdb re-derived calls from the multiplex PCR reads in MiXCR, one entry per CDR3 protein. This sample yields some 13,000 distinct CDR3 sequences, of which around 28% are seen a single time; roughly 7% belongs to the top ten. The sequencing sample was made of blood. Receptor source: a human donor who had recovered from COVID-19.

This clonotype was seen more than once but under ten times. The chain employs TRBV18 and TRBJ2-1; 10 bases align to TRBD2. CDR1 is KGHSH and CDR2 is LQKENI in the germline V gene. CDR3 length: 16 amino acids. V shed 6 bases, J shed 10 bases, and the junction held 15 bases outside the gene matches. CDR3 bases: TGTGCCAGCTCCACACGGGCTAGCGGGGGCCTCAACGAGCAGTTCTTC. It yields the protein CASSTRASGGLNEQFF.

This chain links TRBV12-3 or TRBV12-4 with TRBJ1-6; D gene ambiguous. The CDR3 has 10 amino acids. The V and J ends lost 3 bases and 9 bases respectively, with 0 bases between them. Here the CDR3 reads CASSFSPLHF. The CDR3 DNA reads as TGTGCCAGCAGTTTTTCACCCCTCCACTTT.

This clonotype turned up a few times. The chain links TRBV27 to TRBJ2-5; 7 nucleotides agree with TRBD1. The CDR3 covers 14 residues. Germline values: CDR1 MNHEY, CDR2 SMNVEV (reference sequence). The J segment lost 5 bases and the V segment lost 10 bases, leaving 13 bases of the junction unmatched. The CDR3 sequence is CATKYTGARETQYF. In DNA form, the CDR3 reads TGTGCCACCAAATATACAGGGGCTCGGGAGACCCAGTACTTC.

This clonotype qualifies as medium-sized. The V call is TRBV30, the J call TRBJ2-3; the match to TRBD2 covers 10 bases. Germline loops: CDR1 GTSNPN, CDR2 SVGIG (reference sequence). The CDR3 sequence is 15 residues long. V was clipped by 4 bases and J by 6 bases; unmatched bases: 10. The CDR3 region has the DNA TGTGCCTGGAACCGACTAGCGGGTGTCTTGGATACGCAGTATTTT. Translation: CAWNRLAGVLDTQYF.

The chain links TRBV11-1 to TRBJ2-6; D gene unclear. This CDR3 is 15 amino acids long. Trimming took off 5 bases at V and 1 base at J, with 9 bases between the two ends. Germline CDR1 and CDR2: SGHAT and FQDESV (reference sequence). In nucleotides, the CDR3 is TGTGCCAGCAGCCTGCTCGGTTCTGGGGCCAACGTCCTGACTTTC. Its translation is CASSLLGSGANVLTF.

CDR3 amino acids: CSAIPRGVTGAQYF. In DNA, the CDR3 is TGCAGTGCTATACCAAGAGGGGTCACGGGTGCGCAGTATTTT. The chain joins TRBV20-1 to TRBJ2-3; D could derive from TRBD1 or TRBD2 (5 bases each). Between the trimmed V and J ends, which lost 4 bases and 10 bases, there was a span of 21 bases. Germline values: CDR1 DFQATT, CDR2 SNEGSKA (reference sequence). The CDR3 is made up of 14 amino acids.

This clonotype showed up many times. The chain joins TRBV19 to TRBJ1-5; D unclear. The CDR3 covers 12 residues. Germline loops: CDR1 LNHDA, CDR2 SQIVND (reference sequence). V was pared by 4 bases and J by 1 base, with 2 bases between. As DNA, the CDR3 is TGTGCCAGTAGTAACAGCAATCAGCCCCAGCATTTT. Translated: CASSNSNQPQHF.

By sample share, this clonotype is medium-sized. The rearrangement joins TRBV6-5 to TRBJ2-1; no reliable D call. V was cut by 2 bases and J by 8 bases, with 13 bases left in between. Germline V gene lookup returns CDR1 MNHEY and CDR2 SVGAGI. The CDR3 has 14 residues. CDR3 loop: CASSYNVGGDEQFF. In DNA, the CDR3 is TGTGCCAGCAGTTACAATGTAGGTGGTGATGAGCAGTTCTTC.

Comments on this clonotype: As the CDR3 is not closed by the conserved phenylalanine or tryptophan, this likely results from a read error. The V and J genes are TRBV10-3 and TRBJ2-7, with D perhaps matching TRBD2 (7 bases). The CDR3 is 15 residues long. Trimming removed 2 bases from V and 6 bases from J, with 17 bases in between. Germline V lookup: CDR1 ENHRY, CDR2 SYGVKD. The CDR3 sequence: CAISEAGGGYGEQYL. The DNA of the CDR3 is TGTGCCATCAGTGAGGCTGGGGGGGGCTATGGCGAGCAGTACTTA.

This clonotype has a handful of counts. This sequence joins TRBV19 and TRBJ2-5, with D perhaps matching TRBD1 (5 bases). There are 14 residues in the CDR3. CDR1 LNHDA and CDR2 SQIVND come from the germline V gene (reference sequence). The V end was cut by 6 bases, the J end by 2 bases, with 13 bases between. CDR3 residues: CASSSRENQETQYF. DNA of the CDR3: TGTGCCAGTAGCTCCAGGGAAAATCAAGAGACCCAGTACTTC.

This clonotype is a singleton in its sample. The rearrangement joins TRBV6-1 to TRBJ1-1, with a possible D match to TRBD1 (5 bases). The CDR3 spans 15 residues. Trimming stripped 6 bases from V and 0 bases from J, with 14 bases between. In germline, CDR1 is MNHNS, CDR2 SASEGT. The CDR3 protein is CASRVSQGVNTEAFF. Written as DNA, the CDR3 is TGTGCCAGCAGGGTCTCTCAAGGGGTGAACACTGAAGCTTTCTTT.

The rearrangement links TRBV19 to TRBJ1-2; 9 nucleotides align to TRBD1. The length of the CDR3 is 16 residues. Germline V gene lookup returns CDR1 LNHDA and CDR2 SQIVND (reference sequence). The J segment lost 8 bases and the V segment lost 10 bases, leaving 20 bases of the junction unmatched. The CDR3 nucleotides are TGTGCCACCTCCTCCGGCCCGGGACAGGGTGAGAAGGGCTACACCTTC. This translates into CATSSGPGQGEKGYTF.